One and the same sample provided the 30 T cell receptor beta chains below, sequenced in a study of a mutant IDH1 vaccine in newly diagnosed glioma. As to time point: baseline, week 1 (first vaccination visit). Described treatment: pre-vaccination baseline after standard-of-care therapy. Clones were sequenced by immunoSEQ multiplex PCR, and TCRdb holds only the in-frame ones, with some missing. The data hold tens of thousands of clones, with about four fifths observed a single time. The starting material was PBMCs, obtained from a glioma patient treated with radiotherapy, temozolomide or both. Source of these receptors: a woman between 45 and 65 years old with glioma.

The rearrangement uses TRBV15 and TRBJ2-3; possibly TRBD2 for D (5 bases). From germline, CDR1 is LNHNV and CDR2 YYDKDF (reference sequence). The V end lost 3 bases, the J end lost 2 bases, and 9 bases lay between the germline ends. The CDR3 is 14 residues long. DNA of the CDR3: TGTGCCACCAGCAGCGGGATACTCACAGATACGCAGTATTTT. It yields the protein CATSSGILTDTQYF. The variable domain in full, completed from reference TRBV15 and TRBJ2-3, reads DAMVIQNPRYQVTQFGKPVTLSCSQTLNHNVMYWYQQKSSQAPKLLFHYYDKDFNNEADTPDNFQSRRPNTSFCFLDIRSPGLGDTAMYLCATSSGILTDTQYFGPGTRLTVL.

The J gene is TRBJ2-6, the V gene TRBV7-6; D perhaps matches TRBD1 (6 bases). Trimming stripped 5 bases from V and 0 bases from J, with 17 bases between. Germline lookup yields CDR1 SGHVS and CDR2 FNYEAQ. This CDR3 region has 18 residues. The CDR3 is CASSPRMGAYSGANVLTF. As DNA, the CDR3 is TGTGCCAGCAGCCCCCGCATGGGGGCCTACTCTGGGGCCAACGTCCTGACTTTC.

This clone was seen only a few times. The chain links TRBV10-3 to TRBJ2-7; D not resolved. Deletions cut 3 bases from V and 0 bases from J, with 6 bases between. Germline V gene data show CDR1 as ENHRY and CDR2 as SYGVKD. This CDR3 has 13 amino acids. Written as DNA, the CDR3 is TGTGCCATCAGTGACCATCGCTCCTACGAGCAGTACTTC. It is translated as CAISDHRSYEQYF.

The chain uses TRBV2 and TRBJ2-7, with D maybe TRBD2 (5 bases). Trimming pared 5 bases from V and 2 bases from J, leaving 13 bases between. Germline loops: CDR1 SNHLY, CDR2 FYNNEI. CDR3 size: 14 residues. The CDR3 region is CASSRIGSAYEQYF. The CDR3 DNA reads as TGTGCCAGCAGTCGAATAGGGAGTGCCTACGAGCAGTACTTC.

The rearrangement uses TRBV2 and TRBJ1-6, with D hard to call. The CDR3 contains 14 residues. The V gene's germline CDR1 is SNHLY and CDR2 FYNNEI. With 2 bases removed from V and 5 bases from J, the gap between germline ends came to 7 bases. The CDR3 sequence: CASSEQANNSPLHF. The CDR3 bases are TGTGCCAGCAGTGAACAGGCGAATAATTCACCCCTCCACTTT.

The chain joins TRBV14 to TRBJ1-2; unclear D gene. V lost 4 bases and J lost 3, with 15 bases in between. CDR1 and CDR2 (germline): SGHDN, FVKESK. The CDR3 extends over 15 amino acids. The CDR3 DNA sequence: TGTGCCAGCAGCCCGTATCTTACGGCGGACTATGGCTACACCTTC. It codes for CASSPYLTADYGYTF.

The chain has TRBV6-5 and TRBJ1-6, with TRBD1 identical over 10 bases. J was trimmed by 6 bases and V by 10 bases; bases with no gene match: 6. Germline V gives CDR1 MNHEY, CDR2 SVGAGI. The CDR3 runs to 14 residues. The CDR3 sequence is CATLRDRGNSPLHF. The CDR3 DNA is TGTGCCACCCTAAGGGACAGGGGTAATTCACCCCTCCACTTT.

By frequency in the sample, this clone is large. CDR3 nucleotides: TGTGCCAGCAGTTTATCGGCCACTTCCTACGAGCAGTACTTC. Amino acids: CASSLSATSYEQYF. This chain uses TRBV28 with TRBJ2-7; no firm D call. The CDR3 length is 14 residues. Trimming took off 1 base at V and 1 base at J, with 8 bases between the two ends. CDR1 and CDR2 from the germline V gene are MDHEN and SYDVKM.

This chain uses TRBV5-1 with TRBJ2-7; D is unresolved. From germline, CDR1 is SGHRS and CDR2 YFSETQ. This CDR3 spans 14 amino acids. Trimming removed 7 bases at V and 1 base at J, with 15 bases between. The CDR3 spells CASGPSGGSYEQYF. The CDR3 nucleotides are TGCGCCAGCGGCCCCTCCGGTGGGTCCTACGAGCAGTACTTC.

This chain joins TRBV5-1 and TRBJ2-7; D might be TRBD1 or TRBD2, each matching 6 bases. V was cut by 8 bases and J by 2 bases, with 17 bases left in between. Germline V lookup: CDR1 SGHRS, CDR2 YFSETQ. The CDR3 has 14 amino acids. The CDR3 spells CASSPEGGTYEQYF. In nucleotides, the CDR3 is TGCGCCAGTTCCCCCGAAGGGGGGACCTACGAGCAGTACTTC. Using reference TRBV5-1 and TRBJ2-7 for the parts outside the CDR3, the full variable domain is KAGVTQTPRYLIKTRGQQVTLSCSPISGHRSVSWYQQTPGQGLQFLFEYFSETQRNKGNFPGRFSGRQFSNSRSEMNVSTLELGDSALYLCASSPEGGTYEQYFGPGTRLTVT.

V and J are TRBV5-1 and TRBJ1-1; weak D call: TRBD1 (5 bases). The CDR3 runs 15 residues. V lost 4 bases, J lost 1 base, and 14 bases lay in between. Germline CDR1 and CDR2: SGHRS and YFSETQ. The CDR3 spells CASSPKLTENTEAFF. CDR3 DNA sequence: TGCGCCAGCAGCCCCAAGTTGACAGAGAACACTGAAGCTTTCTTT.

The chain couples TRBV10-3 to TRBJ2-5, with D tentatively TRBD2 (6 bases). Trimming left V 4 bases short and J 5 bases short, with 8 bases between. The length of the CDR3 is 12 residues. CDR1 ENHRY and CDR2 SYGVKD come from the germline V gene. This CDR3 reads CAISGGEETQYF. The DNA of the CDR3 is TGTGCCATCAGTGGCGGGGAGGAGACCCAGTACTTC.

The rearrangement links TRBV6-6 to TRBJ1-2; 7 bases are shared with TRBD1. The CDR3 is made up of 14 amino acids. CDR1 and CDR2 from the germline V gene are MNHNY and SVGAGI (reference sequence). V gave up 6 bases and J gave up 5 bases; unmatched junction bases: 9. The CDR3 is CASSDRDTVYGYTF. The CDR3 DNA follows: TGTGCCAGCAGCGACAGGGATACTGTATATGGCTACACCTTC.

The rearrangement links TRBV6-6 to TRBJ1-4; D unclear. Deletions cut 4 bases from V and 5 bases from J, with 5 bases between. Germline loops: CDR1 MNHNY, CDR2 SVGAGI (reference sequence). The CDR3 is made up of 12 amino acids. The CDR3 DNA is TGTGCCAGCAGTTTGAACAATGAAAAACTGTTTTTT. The encoded protein is CASSLNNEKLFF.

The chain uses TRBV6-1 and TRBJ1-4; D gene uncertain. Germline V gene sequence: CDR1 MNHNS, CDR2 SASEGT. The CDR3 loop spans 13 amino acids. Between the trimmed V and J ends, which lost 4 bases and 3 bases, there was a span of 6 bases. The CDR3 region is CASSAVPNEKLFF. DNA of the CDR3: TGTGCCAGCAGTGCAGTTCCTAATGAAAAACTGTTTTTT.

V is TRBV6-1 and J is TRBJ1-5, with D possibly TRBD1 on 5 matching bases. Germline V CDR1 and CDR2: MNHNS, SASEGT. The germline V and J ends were trimmed by 6 bases and 3 bases, with 15 bases remaining between them. The CDR3 extends over 15 amino acids. CDR3 amino acids: CASRPWSDNNQPQHF. CDR3 nucleotide sequence: TGTGCCAGCAGGCCTTGGTCGGACAACAATCAGCCCCAGCATTTT.

This clone has only a few counts. In nucleotides, the CDR3 is TGTGCCAGCAAGCCAGCGGGACAGGCTACGTATGGCTACACCTTC. Protein sequence: CASKPAGQATYGYTF. The genes are TRBV5-4 and TRBJ1-2; 8 bases agree with TRBD1. Germline V gives CDR1 SGHNT, CDR2 YYREEE (reference sequence). The V gene end was trimmed by 6 bases and the J gene end by 5 bases; junction bases not matched to a gene: 12. The CDR3 loop spans 15 amino acids.

V and J are TRBV25-1 and TRBJ1-6; a possible D gene is TRBD1 (5 bases). The V end lost 2 bases, the J end lost 10 bases, and 12 bases lay between the germline ends. This CDR3 contains 14 residues. CDR1 is MGHDK, CDR2 SYGVNS, per germline. The CDR3 sequence: CASSEQGRISPLHF. As DNA, the CDR3 is TGTGCCAGCAGTGAACAGGGCAGGATCTCACCCCTCCACTTT.

The chain has TRBV5-6 and TRBJ2-7; D may be TRBD1 (6 bases). The CDR3 spans 12 residues. With 4 bases removed from V and 6 bases from J, the gap between germline ends came to 11 bases. CDR1 is SGHDT, CDR2 YYEEEE, per germline. The CDR3 nucleotides read TGTGCCAGCAGCCTACAGGGTGTCGAGCAGTACTTC. The encoded protein is CASSLQGVEQYF.

This chain uses TRBV9 with TRBJ1-5; TRBD1 is a possible D gene (5 bases). The CDR3 is made up of 15 amino acids. Per germline, CDR1 SGDLS and CDR2 YYNGEE. The ends were cut back, 4 bases at V and 6 bases at J, with 17 bases in the middle. CDR3 nucleotide sequence: TGTGCCAGCAGCCCAGGTGGAGGGGCCACTCAGCCCCAGCATTTT. Protein sequence: CASSPGGGATQPQHF.

The V and J genes are TRBV5-1 and TRBJ1-1; the D gene is possibly TRBD1 (5 bases). There are 14 residues in the CDR3. V gave up 1 base and J gave up 3 bases, with 10 bases separating them. CDR1 is SGHRS, CDR2 YFSETQ, per germline. DNA of the CDR3: TGCGCCAGCAGCTTGACCGGGGGGTACACTGAAGCTTTCTTT. The encoded protein is CASSLTGGYTEAFF.

The chain joins TRBV29-1 to TRBJ1-5; D call uncertain. Germline CDR1 and CDR2: SQVTM and ANQGSEA. V lost 4 bases to trimming and J lost 3 bases, with 13 bases between them. The CDR3 sequence is 14 residues long. In DNA form, the CDR3 reads TGCAGCGTTGCGGTTTCGGGCCTCAATCAGCCCCAGCATTTT. Amino acid sequence: CSVAVSGLNQPQHF.

The gene calls are TRBV4-1 and TRBJ1-1, with D uncertain. V lost 4 bases to trimming and J lost 1 base, with 13 bases between them. This CDR3 has 15 residues. Germline lookup yields CDR1 MGHRA and CDR2 YSYEKL. The CDR3 loop reads CASSPHLERNTEAFF. CDR3 DNA: TGCGCCAGCAGCCCACACCTCGAGCGGAACACTGAAGCTTTCTTT.

The chain is built from TRBV29-1 and TRBJ1-2; TRBD1 might be the D (5 bases). The CDR3 covers 13 residues. V lost 2 bases, J lost 4 bases, and 11 bases lay in between. The germline V gene has CDR1 SQVTM and CDR2 ANQGSEA. This chain's CDR3 is CSVEKGFGYGYTF. The CDR3 nucleotides are TGCAGCGTTGAAAAGGGGTTCGGCTATGGCTACACCTTC.

This sequence joins TRBV5-1 and TRBJ2-1, with TRBD2 as a possible D gene (6 bases). CDR1 is SGHRS and CDR2 is YFSETQ in the germline V gene. This CDR3 comprises 16 residues. V lost 0 bases, J lost 5 bases, and 15 bases lay in between. The DNA for the CDR3 is TGCGCCAGCAGCTTGGGCTTAGGGACTTTAAACAATGAGCAGTTCTTC. Its protein product is CASSLGLGTLNNEQFF.

The rearrangement uses TRBV4-2 and TRBJ1-5; D not certain. Germline loops: CDR1 LGHNA, CDR2 YNFKEQ. Trimming shortened V by 2 bases and J by 0 bases, and 14 bases separated the two germline ends. CDR3 length equals 17 residues. The CDR3 coding sequence is TGTGCCAGCAGCCAATCCGGGCAGCCTTATAGCAATCAGCCCCAGCATTTT. It translates to CASSQSGQPYSNQPQHF.

The rearrangement uses TRBV7-8 and TRBJ1-2; TRBD1 is a possible D gene (5 bases). The V end lost 5 bases, the J end lost 3 bases, and 13 bases lay between the germline ends. CDR3 size: 14 residues. Germline lookup yields CDR1 SGHVS and CDR2 FQNEAQ. The CDR3, as DNA: TGTGCCAGCAGCGAAACGGGACCTGACTATGGCTACACCTTC. The encoded protein is CASSETGPDYGYTF.

V gene TRBV7-9 combines with J gene TRBJ1-1; D is uncertain. Trimming stripped 3 bases from V and 5 bases from J, with 13 bases between. Germline V gives CDR1 SEHNR, CDR2 FQNEAQ (reference sequence). The CDR3 is made up of 14 amino acids. CDR3 sequence (DNA): TGTGCCAGCAGCTTCGTGGAGGCCCCGACTGAAGCTTTCTTT. Its translation: CASSFVEAPTEAFF.

Only a few counts were recorded for this clone. V is TRBV25-1 and J is TRBJ1-1; D is possibly TRBD1 (6 bases). Germline V gives CDR1 MGHDK, CDR2 SYGVNS. The CDR3 sequence is 16 residues long. The ends were cut back, 6 bases at V and 3 bases at J, with 20 bases in the middle. CDR3 amino acids: CASSSGGGFLDTEAFF. The CDR3 DNA follows: TGTGCCAGCAGCTCCGGGGGCGGATTTCTGGACACTGAAGCTTTCTTT.

The gene calls are TRBV5-1 and TRBJ2-1; D is uncertain. V lost 0 bases to trimming and J lost 2 bases, with 12 bases between them. The germline CDR1 and CDR2 sequences are SGHRS and YFSETQ. The CDR3 consists of 16 residues. CDR3 sequence (DNA): TGCGCCAGCAGCTTGGGGGCACACCATGCCTACAATGAGCAGTTCTTC. Its protein product is CASSLGAHHAYNEQFF.